This T cell receptor beta chain comes out of a study of T cells after posttransplantation cyclophosphamide. J lost 2 bases, V lost 0 bases, and 8 bases had no gene match. This CDR3 contains 17 residues. Germline V gene data show CDR1 as SGDLS and CDR2 as YYNGEE. Broader study findings: TRB clonality was highly associated with recipient CMV seropositivity and reactivation. Blood and skin or GI T cell repertoires showed limited TRB overlap. Donor-recipient repertoire similarity was low at 1-2 months, rising over year one.

TCRdb keeps only in-frame clones here, not all; method: immunoSEQ multiplex PCR. The data contain roughly 70,000 clones, 93% of them singletons. As concerns this clone: Its antigen remains unknown.

The chain uses TRBV9 and TRBJ2-3; TRBD1 aligns across 8 bases. This receptor was taken from a woman under 40 in good health and a related stem cell transplant donor. The sample taken for sequencing was PBMCs. The CDR3 is CASSVGTRGPITDTQYF. CDR3 coding DNA: TGTGCCAGCAGCGTAGGTACCAGGGGGCCTATCACAGATACGCAGTATTTT. The entire variable domain, with the rest obtained from reference TRBV9 and TRBJ2-3, is as follows: DSGVTQTPKHLITATGQRVTLRCSPRSGDLSVYWYQQSLDQGLQFLIQYYNGEERAKGNILERFSAQQFPDLHSELNLSSLELGDSALYFCASSVGTRGPITDTQYFGPGTRLTVL.